The entry that follows covers one T cell receptor (beta chain) sequence. The PCR contained 60 Vbeta and 13 Jbeta primers. Here immunoSEQ multiplex PCR was the method, and the copy in TCRdb shows in-frame clones only, minus some. The repertoire holds about 120,000 clones, with 70% to 80% as singletons. The germline V gene has CDR1 SEHNR and CDR2 FQNEAQ (reference sequence). This CDR3 has 18 residues. J lost 3 bases, V lost 2 bases, and 12 bases had no gene match. These data originate in a study of cytomegalovirus exposure and HLA in healthy donors. Samples came from healthy bone marrow donors. The V and J genes are TRBV7-9 and TRBJ2-2; 7 nucleotides match TRBD2. Sequenced: PBMCs. This receptor was obtained from a female donor in good health and CMV-seronegative. For the CDR3, the DNA is TGTGCCAGCAGCTTATATGCCGCTCGCCGGGGGGACACCGGGGAGCTGTTTTTT. As protein: CASSLYAARRGDTGELFF.